Each of the 27 T cell receptor beta chains below was sequenced from the same sample in a study of liver allograft versus peripheral blood T cells. Study details: T cell receptor repertoires in transplanted livers were compared with those in recipients' peripheral blood.

TCRdb reprocessed the reads with MiXCR, giving one entry per CDR3 protein. Among thousands of distinct CDR3 sequences listed, about 18% were seen once. The receptors originated from a human patient who had a liver transplant. The graft donor may have given rise to some T cells.

This chain links TRBV20-1 with TRBJ2-2; D is possibly TRBD1 or TRBD2 (5 bases each). The CDR3 runs 17 residues. The V end was cut by 3 bases, the J end by 3 bases, with 20 bases between. Germline CDR1 is DFQATT and CDR2 is SNEGSKA (reference sequence). The DNA for the CDR3 is TGCAGTGCTAGTTACTCCTGGGACCGACGGGACACCGGGGAGCTGTTTTTT. Translated, it gives CSASYSWDRRDTGELFF.

This clonotype is medium-sized (0.01 to 0.1%) by share. The chain joins TRBV6-5 to TRBJ1-2; the D is unclear. Trimming removed 2 bases at V and 2 bases at J, with 9 bases between. Germline V gene lookup returns CDR1 MNHEY and CDR2 SVGAGI. The CDR3 sequence is 14 residues long. For the CDR3, the DNA is TGTGCCAGCAGTTACAATGAAGGGAACTATGGCTACACCTTC. This gives the protein CASSYNEGNYGYTF.

Sample share makes this clonotype medium-sized. The rearrangement uses TRBV10-3 and TRBJ2-7; TRBD1 aligns across 8 bases. CDR3 size: 12 residues. CDR1 ENHRY and CDR2 SYGVKD come from the germline V gene. The V and J ends lost 4 bases and 5 bases, in that order; junction bases with no gene match: 1. The chain's CDR3 is CAISATGDEQYF. CDR3 bases: TGTGCCATCAGTGCGACAGGGGACGAGCAGTACTTC.

In its sample, this clonotype was seen a few times. The rearrangement uses TRBV30 and TRBJ1-3, with D unclear. Trimming cost V 3 bases and J 0 bases, with 0 bases left between them. This CDR3 is built from 11 residues. CDR1 is GTSNPN and CDR2 is SVGIG in the germline V gene (reference sequence). CDR3 residues: CAWSSGNTIYF. The CDR3 bases are TGTGCCTGGAGCTCTGGAAACACCATATATTTT.

This clonotype was detected a few times. The V call is TRBV20-1, the J call TRBJ1-1; D gene ambiguous. This CDR3 comprises 13 residues. Germline V gene lookup returns CDR1 DFQATT and CDR2 SNEGSKA (reference sequence). The CDR3 DNA follows: TGCACCTTCTTGGCGGCAGAAAACACTGAAGCTTTCTTT. Protein sequence: CTFLAAENTEAFF.

Within the sample, this clonotype is medium-sized (0.01 to 0.1%). The gene calls are TRBV28 and TRBJ1-2, with 7 bases aligning to TRBD1. The CDR3 is 15 residues long. J was trimmed by 1 base and V by 2 bases; bases with no gene match: 4. Germline V lookup: CDR1 MDHEN, CDR2 SYDVKM. CDR3 loop: CASSLVTGVNYGYTF. DNA for the CDR3: TGTGCCAGCAGTTTAGTCACAGGGGTTAACTATGGCTACACCTTC.

This clonotype was picked up a small number of times. The chain combines TRBV11-1 with TRBJ2-7; D gene ambiguous. The CDR3 totals 12 residues. Per germline, CDR1 SGHAT and CDR2 FQDESV (reference sequence). V lost 5 bases and J lost 7, with 12 bases in between. The DNA of the CDR3 is TGTGCCAGCAGCCCGACACTATGGGAGCAGTACTTC. Its protein is CASSPTLWEQYF.

In its sample, this clonotype is medium-sized (0.01 to 0.1%). CDR3 loop: CASRRVRYNEQFF. As DNA, the CDR3 is TGTGCCAGCAGAAGGGTTCGGTACAATGAGCAGTTCTTC. The V call is TRBV6-5, the J call TRBJ2-1, with unresolved D. Germline V gene lookup returns CDR1 MNHEY and CDR2 SVGAGI. V lost 6 bases, J lost 4 bases, and 10 bases lay in between. The CDR3 consists of 13 residues.

In this sample, this clonotype turned up many times. The chain joins TRBV14 to TRBJ1-1; 7 positions match TRBD1. Per germline, CDR1 SGHDN and CDR2 FVKESK. Trimming removed 3 bases from V and 3 bases from J; junction bases left unmatched: 7. This CDR3 comprises 15 residues. The CDR3 loop reads CASSHLRDRDTEAFF. CDR3 coding DNA: TGTGCCAGCAGCCACCTCCGGGACAGAGACACTGAAGCTTTCTTT.

A note on this clonotype: A much larger clone lies a single base off, so this may be a read error. The V and J genes are TRBV28 and TRBJ1-1; D remains unclear. The V gene's germline CDR1 is MDHEN and CDR2 SYDVKM. This CDR3 has 14 amino acids. DNA of the CDR3: TGTGCCAGCAGTTTCGGGGAAGAGAACACTGAATCTTTCTTT. Its translation: CASSFGEENTESFF.

The V and J genes are TRBV7-2 and TRBJ2-5, with 10 bases fitting TRBD1. V was clipped by 6 bases and J by 4 bases; unmatched bases: 5. The CDR3 is made up of 14 amino acids. In germline, CDR1 is SGHTA, CDR2 FQGNSA. DNA of the CDR3: TGTGCCAGCAGTAGACAGGGGGCAGGAGAGACCCAGTACTTC. Translating gives CASSRQGAGETQYF.

This clonotype is medium-sized in the sample. The V call is TRBV6-6, the J call TRBJ1-1; no definite D call. This CDR3 is 12 amino acids long. The germline V gene has CDR1 MNHNY and CDR2 SVGAGI (reference sequence). The V end lost 6 bases, the J end lost 5 bases, and 10 bases lay between the germline ends. The CDR3, as DNA: TGTGCCAGCAGGGTTTATGGAACTGAAGCTTTCTTT. Its protein is CASRVYGTEAFF.

This clonotype qualifies as medium-sized. This chain joins TRBV30 and TRBJ1-1, with 9 bases matching TRBD1. Germline-derived CDR1 and CDR2 are GTSNPN and SVGIG (reference sequence). The CDR3 contains 17 residues. With V trimmed by 2 bases and J by 5 bases, 15 bases remained unmatched. The CDR3 reads CAWSQGQGRSGRTEAFF. The CDR3 nucleotides are TGTGCCTGGAGTCAAGGACAGGGGAGATCAGGGAGGACTGAAGCTTTCTTT. Supplemented by reference TRBV30 and TRBJ1-1, the full variable domain reads SQTIHQWPATLVQPVGSPLSLECTVEGTSNPNLYWYRQAAGRGLQLLFYSVGIGQISSEVPQNLSASRPQDRQFILSSKKLLLSDSGFYLCAWSQGQGRSGRTEAFFGQGTRLTVV.

Sample share makes this clonotype medium-sized. The genes are TRBV10-3 and TRBJ1-4; perhaps TRBD1 as D (6 bases). With 6 bases removed from V and 0 bases from J, the gap between germline ends came to 17 bases. Germline CDR1 is ENHRY and CDR2 is SYGVKD. The CDR3 has 17 amino acids. The CDR3: CAISEDRTSPTNEKLFF. The CDR3 nucleotides read TGTGCCATCAGCGAGGACAGAACTTCACCAACTAATGAAAAACTGTTTTTT.

By share, this clonotype ranks as medium-sized. The chain employs TRBV6-1 and TRBJ2-2; no firm D call. The CDR3 length is 14 residues. V lost 4 bases and J lost 1, with 7 bases in between. In germline, CDR1 is MNHNS, CDR2 SASEGT. This CDR3 reads CASSVLGNTGELFF. As DNA, the CDR3 is TGTGCCAGCAGTGTTTTGGGGAACACCGGGGAGCTGTTTTTT.

Judged by abundance, this clonotype is medium-sized. The chain couples TRBV6-5 to TRBJ1-2; weak D call: TRBD1 (5 bases). Trimming left V 10 bases short and J 7 bases short, with 22 bases between. CDR1 is MNHEY, CDR2 SVGAGI, per germline. The CDR3 consists of 14 residues. The DNA for the CDR3 is TGTGCCACCCTTTCTTCGGGGCTCGTCTCTGGCTACACCTTC. It yields the protein CATLSSGLVSGYTF.

The V gene is TRBV7-3, the J gene TRBJ1-1, with 11 bases aligning to TRBD1. The germline CDR1 and CDR2 sequences are SGHTA and FQGTGA. With V trimmed by 4 bases and J by 8 bases, 3 bases remained unmatched. There are 13 residues in the CDR3. This CDR3 is CASSWTGGEEAFF. The CDR3 DNA reads TGTGCCAGCAGCTGGACAGGGGGCGAGGAAGCTTTCTTT.

The chain couples TRBV20-1 to TRBJ1-5, with unresolved D. This CDR3 spans 13 amino acids. Trimming left V 3 bases short and J 3 bases short, with 9 bases between. Germline values: CDR1 DFQATT, CDR2 SNEGSKA (reference sequence). The CDR3 nucleotides read TGCAGTGCTAGTGGCGGGCCCAATCAGCCCCAGCATTTT. Amino acids: CSASGGPNQPQHF.

The J gene is TRBJ1-1, the V gene TRBV9; no reliable D call. V was trimmed by 4 bases and J by 8 bases, leaving 18 bases between them. The CDR3 has 14 amino acids. Germline CDR1 reads SGDLS; CDR2 reads YYNGEE. This CDR3 is CASSPRREGVEAFF. In DNA, the CDR3 is TGTGCCAGCAGCCCGCGTCGGGAGGGTGTCGAAGCTTTCTTT.

By share, this clonotype counts as medium-sized (0.01 to 0.1%). One end of the junction does not line up with germline, which may come from a read error. The J gene is TRBJ2-3, the V gene TRBV6-2 or TRBV6-3, with 9 bases aligning to TRBD2. From germline, CDR1 is MNHEY and CDR2 SVGEGT. CDR3 length: 14 amino acids. The chain's CDR3 is CASSAGTSIDTQYF. CDR3 bases: TGTGCCAGCAGTGCCGGGACTAGCATAGATACGCAGTATTTT.

This chain joins TRBV9 and TRBJ1-4; D is uncertain. Trimming took 0 bases from V and 0 from J, leaving 12 bases between them. From germline, CDR1 is SGDLS and CDR2 YYNGEE. The CDR3 is 17 amino acids. The DNA of the CDR3 is TGTGCCAGCAGCGTAGGTGGGTCCCTTGCAACTAATGAAAAACTGTTTTTT. Translated: CASSVGGSLATNEKLFF.

This clonotype qualifies as medium-sized. The chain employs TRBV9 and TRBJ1-2; TRBD1 is a possible D gene (6 bases). CDR1 and CDR2 (germline): SGDLS, YYNGEE. V dropped 3 bases and J dropped 4 bases, with 10 bases sitting between them. This CDR3 region has 13 residues. In nucleotides, the CDR3 is TGTGCCAGCAGCGCGGGGGCCCTCTATGGCTACACCTTC. As protein: CASSAGALYGYTF. The variable domain in full, with the rest retrieved from reference TRBV9 and TRBJ1-2, is DSGVTQTPKHLITATGQRVTLRCSPRSGDLSVYWYQQSLDQGLQFLIQYYNGEERAKGNILERFSAQQFPDLHSELNLSSLELGDSALYFCASSAGALYGYTFGSGTRLTVV.

In this sample, this clonotype turned up a few times. The genes are TRBV9 and TRBJ2-2; D may be TRBD2 (7 bases). This CDR3 spans 14 amino acids. The V end was cut by 5 bases, the J end by 5 bases, with 13 bases between. Germline CDR1 is SGDLS and CDR2 is YYNGEE. CDR3 loop: CASRRGRGTGELFF. As DNA, the CDR3 is TGTGCCAGCAGACGGGGGCGGGGGACCGGGGAGCTGTTTTTT.

This clonotype ranks as medium-sized. The chain couples TRBV19 to TRBJ2-7; TRBD1 agrees at 7 bases. CDR1 is LNHDA, CDR2 SQIVND, per germline (reference sequence). The V segment lost 5 bases and the J segment 7 bases; nucleotides outside the gene matches: 11. This CDR3 comprises 14 residues. The CDR3 nucleotides are TGTGCCAGTAGTCGGGACAGCGCCTACCGGGAGCAGTACTTC. It codes for CASSRDSAYREQYF.

Only a few counts were recorded for this clonotype. The chain has TRBV27 and TRBJ2-7; 8 bases align to TRBD2. This CDR3 comprises 16 residues. CDR1 is MNHEY, CDR2 SMNVEV, per germline (reference sequence). V shed 5 bases, J shed 2 bases, and the junction held 11 bases outside the gene matches. CDR3 sequence reads: CASSLTSRGRTYEQYF. The CDR3 DNA sequence: TGTGCCAGCAGTCTAACCTCTCGCGGGAGGACCTACGAGCAGTACTTC.

This clonotype is termed medium-sized. The V call is TRBV6-1, the J call TRBJ1-1; TRBD1 matches 7 bases. This CDR3 is 14 amino acids long. Germline V lookup: CDR1 MNHNS, CDR2 SASEGT. Trimming cost V 10 bases and J 3 bases; bases outside gene matches: 11. The CDR3 loop is CATREQGLYTEAFF. In nucleotides, the CDR3 is TGTGCCACCAGGGAACAGGGGCTTTACACTGAAGCTTTCTTT.

By frequency in the sample, this clonotype is medium-sized. The V call is TRBV19, the J call TRBJ2-1; TRBD1 matches at 8 bases. Trimming removed 5 bases from V and 3 bases from J; junction bases left unmatched: 6. The CDR3 spans 15 residues. The germline gives CDR1 LNHDA, CDR2 SQIVND (reference sequence). CDR3 bases: TGTGCCAGTAGTTCTTGGACAGGGCTCTACAATGAGCAGTTCTTC. Residues: CASSSWTGLYNEQFF.